This T cell receptor (beta chain) was found in a study of blood T cell repertoires in COVID-19. Study in general: Samples taken during acute and convalescent COVID-19 were collected in the United States, Italy and Spain. Nucleic acid was either cDNA or gDNA, and it came from T cells, B-cell-depleted T cells, or PBMCs.

CDR1 MGHRA and CDR2 YSYEKL come from the germline V gene. The V end was cut by 0 bases, the J end by 8 bases, with 13 bases between. The CDR3 consists of 14 residues. Per the study methods: Estimated nucleated cell counts came from reference gene primer amplification. Assay: immunoSEQ multiplex PCR; the TCRdb copy retains only in-frame clones and omits some. The DNA was the basis for D and trimming; V, J and clone size are from that table. The sample contains tens of thousands of clones, roughly nine tenths of which appear only once. The clonotype originates from a man aged 50 to 60 with active COVID-19. Source material: peripheral blood. The chain combines TRBV4-1 with TRBJ1-2; no clear D. CDR3 region: CASSQDSWASGYTF. For the CDR3, the DNA is TGCGCCAGCAGCCAAGATAGTTGGGCGTCAGGCTACACCTTC.